In its sample, the clone carrying this TCR beta chain was seen many times. No antigen is known for it. The TCR library was built from RNA with a 3' RACE protocol and unique molecular identifiers. A single record per CDR3 protein comes from TCRdb applying MiXCR to the 3' RACE reads. Of roughly 16,000 distinct CDR3 sequences listed, 3% to 3.5% are singletons. The sample is drawn from a study of HIV-infected children after antiretroviral therapy interruption. Study details: EBV and CMV exposure was recorded in most children.

Notes on the study in general: Naive CD4+ CDR3 sharing between time points fell after interruption began.

V was shortened by 0 bases and J by 7 bases, with 11 bases between the two germline ends. CDR3 length equals 14 residues. Germline V gene sequence: CDR1 SGHDT, CDR2 YYEEEE. Treatment reported: PENTA 11 planned treatment interruption arm or continuous ART arm. Samples needed at least 5 million viable cryopreserved PBMCs. This specimen consisted of CD45RO+ CD8+ T cells from PBMCs, pooled from several time points, obtained from a donor given antiretroviral therapy, either interrupted or continuous. Subset noted: memory CD8+ CD45RO+ CD45RA- T cells. The gene calls are TRBV5-6 and TRBJ2-4; D remains unclear. This sequence originates from a pool of human donors with HIV. CDR3 region: CASSLGGFRNIQYF. DNA for the CDR3: TGTGCCAGCAGCTTGGGGGGATTTAGGAACATTCAGTACTTC. Filled out from reference TRBV5-6 and TRBJ2-4, the complete variable domain reads DAGVTQSPTHLIKTRGQQVTLRCSPKSGHDTVSWYQQALGQGPQFIFQYYEEEERQRGNFPDRFSGHQFPNYSSELNVNALLLGDSALYLCASSLGGFRNIQYFGAGTRLSVL.